The entry below describes one T cell receptor (beta chain). The V gene lost 3 bases and the J gene lost 1 base, with 14 bases spanning the gap. Germline V CDR1 and CDR2: LNHNV, YYDKDF (reference sequence). The CDR3 totals 16 residues. This sample was included in a study of blood T cell repertoires in COVID-19. Repertoires were generated with immunoSEQ multiplex PCR, while TCRdb's copy carries only in-frame clones and drops some. The sample yields 330,000 or so clones, over 75% seen once. This clonotype was obtained from a woman in her 30s who had recovered from COVID-19. The sample consisted of PBMCs or T cells enriched from blood (not recorded which). The chain employs TRBV15 and TRBJ2-3, with D possibly being TRBD2 (6 bases). CDR3 in DNA: TGTGCCACCAGCAGCCGCCGGGAGACTGGCACAGATACGCAGTATTTT. Its translation is CATSSRRETGTDTQYF.